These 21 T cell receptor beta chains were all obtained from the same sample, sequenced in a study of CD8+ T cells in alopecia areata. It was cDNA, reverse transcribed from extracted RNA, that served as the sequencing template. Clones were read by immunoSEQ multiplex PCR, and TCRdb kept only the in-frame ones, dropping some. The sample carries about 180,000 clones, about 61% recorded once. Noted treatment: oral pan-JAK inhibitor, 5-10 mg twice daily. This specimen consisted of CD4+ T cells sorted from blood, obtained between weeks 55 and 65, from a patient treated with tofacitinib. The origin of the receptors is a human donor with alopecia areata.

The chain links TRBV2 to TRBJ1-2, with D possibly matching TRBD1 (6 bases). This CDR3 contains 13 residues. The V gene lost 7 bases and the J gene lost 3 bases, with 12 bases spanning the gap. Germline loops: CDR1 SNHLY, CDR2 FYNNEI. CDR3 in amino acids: CASTGEGYYGYTF. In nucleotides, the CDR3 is TGTGCCAGCACAGGGGAGGGCTACTATGGCTACACCTTC.

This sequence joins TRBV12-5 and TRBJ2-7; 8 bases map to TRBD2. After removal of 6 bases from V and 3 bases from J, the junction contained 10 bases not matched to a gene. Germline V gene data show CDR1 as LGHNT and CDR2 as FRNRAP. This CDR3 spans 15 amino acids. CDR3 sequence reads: CASGRGAGVRYEQYF. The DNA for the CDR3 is TGTGCTAGTGGCCGAGGAGCGGGGGTTCGCTACGAGCAGTACTTC.

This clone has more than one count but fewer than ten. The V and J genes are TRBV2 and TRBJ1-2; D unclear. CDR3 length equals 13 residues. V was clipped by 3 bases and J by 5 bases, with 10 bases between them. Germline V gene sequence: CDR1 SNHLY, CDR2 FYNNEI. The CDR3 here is CASSDIARYGYTF. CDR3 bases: TGTGCCAGCAGTGACATTGCGCGGTATGGCTACACCTTC.

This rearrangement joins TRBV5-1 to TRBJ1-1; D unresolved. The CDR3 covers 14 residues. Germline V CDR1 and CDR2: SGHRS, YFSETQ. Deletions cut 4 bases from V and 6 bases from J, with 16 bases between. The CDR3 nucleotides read TGCGCCAGCAGCCTGACTGGGCTTGACCCTGAAGCTTTCTTT. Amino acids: CASSLTGLDPEAFF. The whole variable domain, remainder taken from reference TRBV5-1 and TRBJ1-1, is KAGVTQTPRYLIKTRGQQVTLSCSPISGHRSVSWYQQTPGQGLQFLFEYFSETQRNKGNFPGRFSGRQFSNSRSEMNVSTLELGDSALYLCASSLTGLDPEAFFGQGTRLTVV.

In DNA, the CDR3 is TGCGCCAGCAGCTCACCCGGACGGGACATTCAGTACTTC. Its translation: CASSSPGRDIQYF. The chain has TRBV5-1 and TRBJ2-4; no clear D. CDR1 and CDR2 from the germline V gene are SGHRS and YFSETQ. This CDR3 has 13 residues. V lost 3 bases and J lost 8, with 12 bases in between.

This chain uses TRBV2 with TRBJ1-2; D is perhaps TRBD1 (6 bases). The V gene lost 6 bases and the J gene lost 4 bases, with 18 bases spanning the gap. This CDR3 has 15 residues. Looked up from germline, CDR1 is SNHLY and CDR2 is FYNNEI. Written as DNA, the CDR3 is TGTGCCAGCAGCCGCACAGGGCCCACTATCTATGGCTACACCTTC. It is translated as CASSRTGPTIYGYTF.

CDR3 sequence: CASSLLIQGQETQYF. CDR3 coding DNA: TGTGCCAGCAGCTTACTGATCCAGGGACAAGAGACCCAGTACTTC. This chain uses TRBV7-9 with TRBJ2-5; maybe TRBD1 (5 bases). Germline V gene lookup returns CDR1 SEHNR and CDR2 FQNEAQ (reference sequence). Trimming took 2 bases from V and 2 from J, leaving 12 bases between them. There are 15 residues in the CDR3.

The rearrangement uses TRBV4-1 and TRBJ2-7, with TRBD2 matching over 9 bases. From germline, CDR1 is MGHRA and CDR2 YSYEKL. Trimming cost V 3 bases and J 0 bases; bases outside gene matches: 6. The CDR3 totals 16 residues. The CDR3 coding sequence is TGCGCCAGCAGCCATCCTCTAGCGGGGAGCTCCTACGAGCAGTACTTC. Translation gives CASSHPLAGSSYEQYF.

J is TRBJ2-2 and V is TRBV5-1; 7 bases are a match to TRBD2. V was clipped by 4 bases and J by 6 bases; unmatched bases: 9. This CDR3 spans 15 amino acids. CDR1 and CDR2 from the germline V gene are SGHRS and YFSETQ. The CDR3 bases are TGCGCCAGCAGCCCAGGACTAGTTATACCCGGGGAGCTGTTTTTT. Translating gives CASSPGLVIPGELFF. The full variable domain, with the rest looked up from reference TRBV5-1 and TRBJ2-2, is KAGVTQTPRYLIKTRGQQVTLSCSPISGHRSVSWYQQTPGQGLQFLFEYFSETQRNKGNFPGRFSGRQFSNSRSEMNVSTLELGDSALYLCASSPGLVIPGELFFGEGSRLTVL.

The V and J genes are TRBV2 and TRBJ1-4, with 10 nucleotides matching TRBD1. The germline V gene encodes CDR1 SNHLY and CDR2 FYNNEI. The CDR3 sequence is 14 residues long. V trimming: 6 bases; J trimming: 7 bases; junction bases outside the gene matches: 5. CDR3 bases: TGTGCCAGCAGAAGACAGGGGGCAGGTGAAAAACTGTTTTTT. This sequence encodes CASRRQGAGEKLFF.

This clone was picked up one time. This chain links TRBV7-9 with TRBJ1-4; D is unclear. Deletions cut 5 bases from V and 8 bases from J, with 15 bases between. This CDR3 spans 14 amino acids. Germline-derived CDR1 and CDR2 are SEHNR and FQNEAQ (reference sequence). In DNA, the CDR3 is TGTGCCAGCAGCCTTCCGACTCTTGACGAAAAACTGTTTTTT. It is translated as CASSLPTLDEKLFF.

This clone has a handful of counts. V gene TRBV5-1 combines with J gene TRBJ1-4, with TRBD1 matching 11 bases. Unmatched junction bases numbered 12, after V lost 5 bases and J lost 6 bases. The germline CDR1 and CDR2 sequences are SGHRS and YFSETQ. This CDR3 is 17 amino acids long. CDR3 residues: CASRPVGTGGRDEKLFF. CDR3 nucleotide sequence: TGCGCCAGCAGGCCCGTCGGGACAGGGGGACGGGATGAAAAACTGTTTTTT.

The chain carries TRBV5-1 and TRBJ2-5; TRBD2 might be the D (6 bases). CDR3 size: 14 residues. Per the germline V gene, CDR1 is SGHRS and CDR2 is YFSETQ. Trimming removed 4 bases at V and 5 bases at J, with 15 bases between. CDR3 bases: TGCGCCAGCAGCCCCGGGACGGAGGGGGAGACCCAGTACTTC. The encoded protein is CASSPGTEGETQYF.

CDR3 DNA: TGTGCCAGCAGCGTAGTGGGTCAGGTGGGATCCACAGATACGCAGTATTTT. It is translated as CASSVVGQVGSTDTQYF. The chain carries TRBV9 and TRBJ2-3; D is undetermined. The length of the CDR3 is 17 residues. Germline-derived CDR1 and CDR2 are SGDLS and YYNGEE. Trimming left V 0 bases short and J 2 bases short, with 16 bases between.

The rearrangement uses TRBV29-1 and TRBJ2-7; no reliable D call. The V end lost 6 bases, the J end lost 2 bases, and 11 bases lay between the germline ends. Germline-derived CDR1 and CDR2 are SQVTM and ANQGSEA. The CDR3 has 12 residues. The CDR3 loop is CSVNDGAYEQYF. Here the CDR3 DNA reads TGCAGCGTAAACGACGGAGCCTACGAGCAGTACTTC.

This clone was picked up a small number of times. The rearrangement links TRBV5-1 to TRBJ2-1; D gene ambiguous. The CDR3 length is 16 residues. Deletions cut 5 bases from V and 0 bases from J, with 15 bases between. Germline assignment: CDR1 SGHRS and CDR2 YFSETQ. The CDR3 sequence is CASSSDRVSSYNEQFF. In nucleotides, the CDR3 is TGCGCCAGCAGTTCCGACCGGGTGAGCTCCTACAATGAGCAGTTCTTC.

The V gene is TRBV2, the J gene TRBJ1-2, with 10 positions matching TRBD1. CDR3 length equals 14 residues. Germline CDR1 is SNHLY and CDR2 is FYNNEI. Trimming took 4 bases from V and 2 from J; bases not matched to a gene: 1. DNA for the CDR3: TGTGCCAGCAGTGTGGGACAGGGGAACTATGGCTACACCTTC. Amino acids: CASSVGQGNYGYTF.

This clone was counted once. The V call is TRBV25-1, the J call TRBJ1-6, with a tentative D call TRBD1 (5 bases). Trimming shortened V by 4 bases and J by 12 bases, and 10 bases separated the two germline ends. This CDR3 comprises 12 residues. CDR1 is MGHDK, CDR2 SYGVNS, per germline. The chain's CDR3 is CASSAGGLPLHF. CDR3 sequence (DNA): TGTGCCAGCAGTGCGGGGGGATTACCCCTCCACTTT. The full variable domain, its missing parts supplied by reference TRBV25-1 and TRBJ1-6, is EADIYQTPRYLVIGTGKKITLECSQTMGHDKMYWYQQDPGMELHLIHYSYGVNSTEKGDLSSESTVSRIRTEHFPLTLESARPSHTSQYLCASSAGGLPLHFGNGTRLTVT.

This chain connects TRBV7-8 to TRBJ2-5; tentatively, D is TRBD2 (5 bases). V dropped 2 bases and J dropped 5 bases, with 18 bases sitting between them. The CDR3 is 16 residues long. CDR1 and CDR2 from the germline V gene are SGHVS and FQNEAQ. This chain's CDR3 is CASSLLGRGSRETQYF. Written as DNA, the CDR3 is TGTGCCAGCAGCTTACTGGGTCGGGGTTCCCGTGAGACCCAGTACTTC. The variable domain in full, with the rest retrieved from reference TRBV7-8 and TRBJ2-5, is GAGVSQSPRYKVAKRGQDVALRCDPISGHVSLFWYQQALGQGPEFLTYFQNEAQLDKSGLPSDRFFAERPEGSVSTLKIQRTQQEDSAVYLCASSLLGRGSRETQYFGPGTRLLVL.

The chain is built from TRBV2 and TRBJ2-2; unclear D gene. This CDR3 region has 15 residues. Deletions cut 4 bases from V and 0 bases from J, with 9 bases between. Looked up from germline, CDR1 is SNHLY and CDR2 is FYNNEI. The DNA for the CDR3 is TGTGCCAGCAGTGTGGCAAACGCGAACACCGGGGAGCTGTTTTTT. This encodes CASSVANANTGELFF.

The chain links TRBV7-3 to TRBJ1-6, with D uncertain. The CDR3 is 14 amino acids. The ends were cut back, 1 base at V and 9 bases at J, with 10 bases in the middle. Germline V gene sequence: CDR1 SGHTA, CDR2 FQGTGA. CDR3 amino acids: CASSLSLPGSPLHF. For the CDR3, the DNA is TGTGCCAGCAGCTTAAGCTTGCCGGGTTCACCCCTCCACTTT.